This entry lists 21 T cell receptor beta chains sequenced from one sample in a study of T cell responses to AZD1222 COVID-19 vaccine. Sequencing used immunoSEQ multiplex PCR; TCRdb keeps in-frame clones, though not all of them. The sample shows under 90,000 clones, 70% to 90% of them seen only once. The material was peripheral blood, obtained 28 days after the second AZD1222 dose. The receptors come from an adult who received the AZD1222 COVID-19 vaccine.

This chain uses TRBV28 with TRBJ1-1; D is unresolved. Germline V lookup: CDR1 MDHEN, CDR2 SYDVKM. The germline V and J ends were trimmed by 5 bases and 0 bases, with 13 bases remaining between them. This CDR3 has 15 residues. The CDR3 spells CASSLVGRMNTEAFF. CDR3 DNA sequence: TGTGCCAGCAGTCTGGTCGGACGGATGAACACTGAAGCTTTCTTT.

V is TRBV6-6 and J is TRBJ2-5; D is possibly TRBD2 (5 bases). This CDR3 is 11 amino acids long. Germline CDR1 MNHNY, CDR2 SVGAGI (reference sequence). V was pared by 8 bases and J by 13 bases, with 17 bases between. CDR3 in amino acids: CASFGEGYLYF. The CDR3 DNA is TGTGCCAGCTTCGGAGAGGGCTACTTGTACTTC.

The chain joins TRBV3-1 (or the pseudogene TRBV3-2) to TRBJ2-7; 11 bases match TRBD2. This CDR3 region has 15 residues. J was trimmed by 7 bases and V by 4 bases; bases with no gene match: 9. Germline CDR1 and CDR2: LGHDT and YNNKEL (reference sequence). The chain's CDR3 is CASSRLAGGPWEQYF. CDR3 sequence (DNA): TGTGCCAGCAGCCGCTTAGCGGGGGGGCCTTGGGAGCAGTACTTC.

The chain employs TRBV27 and TRBJ1-1, with 10 bases that match TRBD1. This CDR3 region has 14 residues. The J segment lost 4 bases and the V segment lost 6 bases, leaving 5 bases of the junction unmatched. Germline CDR1 reads MNHEY; CDR2 reads SMNVEV (reference sequence). CDR3 sequence: CASRWDRGSTEAFF. The CDR3, as DNA: TGTGCCAGCAGATGGGACAGGGGTAGCACTGAAGCTTTCTTT.

This chain connects TRBV5-6 to TRBJ2-5, with D perhaps matching TRBD2 (5 bases). CDR1 SGHDT and CDR2 YYEEEE come from the germline V gene. The CDR3 loop spans 16 amino acids. V lost 1 base to trimming and J lost 2 bases, with 15 bases between them. The CDR3 DNA reads TGTGCCAGCAGCTTGTGGGCTGGACTCGCTCAAGAGACCCAGTACTTC. This encodes CASSLWAGLAQETQYF.

The rearrangement links TRBV2 to TRBJ2-1; 12 positions agree with TRBD2. V trimming: 6 bases; J trimming: 5 bases; junction bases outside the gene matches: 8. The CDR3 contains 16 residues. The germline CDR1 and CDR2 sequences are SNHLY and FYNNEI. This CDR3 is CASRDASGGVDNEQFF. CDR3 nucleotide sequence: TGTGCCAGCAGGGACGCTAGCGGGGGGGTTGACAATGAGCAGTTCTTC.

The chain links TRBV9 to TRBJ2-7, with TRBD1 matching over 7 bases. The germline V gene has CDR1 SGDLS and CDR2 YYNGEE. The CDR3 has 13 amino acids. The junction had 8 bases not matched to a gene; V was cut back by 3 bases and J by 8 bases. Written as DNA, the CDR3 is TGTGCCAGCAGCGGCTCGAGGGGGCTTAAGCAGTACTTC. This codes for CASSGSRGLKQYF.

This clone is a singleton in its sample. The chain employs TRBV27 and TRBJ2-3, with D possibly matching TRBD2 (5 bases). V lost 3 bases and J 5 bases, leaving 12 bases between the germline ends. Germline V CDR1 and CDR2: MNHEY, SMNVEV (reference sequence). This CDR3 has 14 amino acids. The DNA of the CDR3 is TGTGCCAGCAGTTTTGCAAAACGGGGAGATACGCAGTATTTT. Protein product: CASSFAKRGDTQYF.

This rearrangement joins TRBV28 to TRBJ1-5; perhaps TRBD1 as D (5 bases). V lost 5 bases and J 1 base, leaving 15 bases between the germline ends. In germline, CDR1 is MDHEN, CDR2 SYDVKM. CDR3 size: 16 residues. CDR3 region: CASSRDGGLSNQPQHF. The CDR3 DNA reads TGTGCCAGCAGTCGGGACGGGGGTCTCAGCAATCAGCCCCAGCATTTT.

The rearrangement uses TRBV3-1 (or the pseudogene TRBV3-2) and TRBJ1-1; D uncertain. The CDR3 is 11 residues long. Trimming took 3 bases from V and 5 from J, leaving 4 bases between them. CDR1 LGHDT and CDR2 YNNKEL come from the germline V gene (reference sequence). The CDR3 region is CASSQTTEAFF. The CDR3 DNA reads TGTGCCAGCAGCCAGACTACTGAAGCTTTCTTT.

The V call is TRBV5-5, the J call TRBJ1-1; maybe TRBD1 (6 bases). The length of the CDR3 is 15 residues. In germline, CDR1 is SGHKS, CDR2 YYEKEE (reference sequence). The V gene lost 1 base and the J gene lost 4 bases, with 14 bases spanning the gap. The CDR3 DNA is TGTGCCAGCAGCTTGAACGCCGGACAGTTCACTGAAGCTTTCTTT. It yields the protein CASSLNAGQFTEAFF.

The rearrangement links TRBV6-5 to TRBJ1-1; 7 nucleotides match TRBD1. The germline CDR1 and CDR2 sequences are MNHEY and SVGAGI. The CDR3 length is 15 residues. V dropped 4 bases and J dropped 0; count of bases not matched to a gene: 5. The CDR3, as DNA: TGTGCCAGCAGTTCTCCGGGACAGCTGAACACTGAAGCTTTCTTT. Translating it yields CASSSPGQLNTEAFF.

The chain links TRBV19 to TRBJ1-1; TRBD1 aligns across 7 bases. The CDR3 totals 15 residues. Germline V gene sequence: CDR1 LNHDA, CDR2 SQIVND (reference sequence). Losses at the gene ends were 6 bases for V and 2 bases for J; bases not matched to a gene: 9. This CDR3 is CASSRRDRKNTEAFF. For the CDR3, the DNA is TGTGCCAGTAGCAGACGGGACAGAAAAAACACTGAAGCTTTCTTT.

J is TRBJ1-5 and V is TRBV6-6; no firm D call. The CDR3 covers 13 residues. The germline V gene has CDR1 MNHNY and CDR2 SVGAGI (reference sequence). With 10 bases removed from V and 4 bases from J, the gap between germline ends came to 14 bases. CDR3 nucleotides: TGTGCCATAGGGTCAATAAGTAATCAGCCCCAGCATTTT. Translation gives CAIGSISNQPQHF.

This chain joins TRBV10-1 and TRBJ2-2; no firm D call. V dropped 2 bases and J dropped 5 bases, with 6 bases sitting between them. The CDR3 consists of 13 residues. Germline CDR1 is WNHNN and CDR2 is SYGVQD (reference sequence). The DNA for the CDR3 is TGCGCCAGCAGTGAGACTCAAACCGGGGAGCTGTTTTTT. The encoded protein is CASSETQTGELFF.

V and J are TRBV27 and TRBJ2-7; D may be TRBD1 or TRBD2 (5 bases each). CDR3 size: 15 residues. Germline V gene lookup returns CDR1 MNHEY and CDR2 SMNVEV (reference sequence). The V end was cut by 2 bases, the J end by 5 bases, with 16 bases between. CDR3 region: CASSLLVGVRDEQYF. The CDR3 region has the DNA TGTGCCAGCAGTTTACTTGTGGGGGTACGGGACGAGCAGTACTTC.

The chain links TRBV2 to TRBJ2-5; 9 nucleotides line up with TRBD1. CDR3 size: 14 residues. The germline CDR1 and CDR2 sequences are SNHLY and FYNNEI. Losses at the gene ends were 6 bases for V and 1 base for J; bases not matched to a gene: 3. The CDR3: CASSRQGVQETQYF. CDR3 bases: TGTGCCAGCAGCCGACAGGGGGTCCAAGAGACCCAGTACTTC. Together with reference TRBV2 and TRBJ2-5, the CDR3 gives the full variable domain: EPEVTQTPSHQVTQMGQEVILRCVPISNHLYFYWYRQILGQKVEFLVSFYNNEISEKSEIFDDQFSVERPDGSNFTLKIRSTKLEDSAMYFCASSRQGVQETQYFGPGTRLLVL.

The sample holds a few counts of this clone. The rearrangement links TRBV13 to TRBJ1-4, with D possibly matching TRBD1 (5 bases). V shed 2 bases and J shed 14 bases, with 15 bases lying between them. This CDR3 region has 13 residues. CDR1 and CDR2 from the germline V gene are PRHDT and FYEKMQ (reference sequence). The CDR3 loop is CASSLKGKGNLFF. The CDR3 DNA reads TGTGCCAGCAGCTTAAAGGGGAAAGGAAACCTGTTTTTT.

The genes are TRBV2 and TRBJ1-1; D is undetermined. This CDR3 is 11 amino acids long. Germline CDR1 reads SNHLY; CDR2 reads FYNNEI. Trimming stripped 6 bases from V and 11 bases from J, with 13 bases between. Here the CDR3 DNA reads TGTGCCAGCAGGGTCGGGAATTTGGCTTTCTTT. Residues: CASRVGNLAFF.

This clone was seen once. The chain carries TRBV12-3 or TRBV12-4 and TRBJ1-4; D remains unclear. CDR3 length equals 11 residues. V lost 8 bases and J lost 8, with 9 bases in between. The CDR3 DNA is TGTGCCAGCCGGTCGGTCGAAAAACTGTTTTTT. Amino acid sequence: CASRSVEKLFF.

V gene TRBV11-3 combines with J gene TRBJ2-3; a possible D gene is TRBD1 (6 bases). The CDR3 has 13 residues. Trimming stripped 6 bases from V and 6 bases from J, with 13 bases between. Germline-derived CDR1 and CDR2 are SGHNT and YENEEA. CDR3 in DNA: TGTGCCAGCAGTCCGGGACAAATGGATACGCAGTATTTT. It is translated as CASSPGQMDTQYF.